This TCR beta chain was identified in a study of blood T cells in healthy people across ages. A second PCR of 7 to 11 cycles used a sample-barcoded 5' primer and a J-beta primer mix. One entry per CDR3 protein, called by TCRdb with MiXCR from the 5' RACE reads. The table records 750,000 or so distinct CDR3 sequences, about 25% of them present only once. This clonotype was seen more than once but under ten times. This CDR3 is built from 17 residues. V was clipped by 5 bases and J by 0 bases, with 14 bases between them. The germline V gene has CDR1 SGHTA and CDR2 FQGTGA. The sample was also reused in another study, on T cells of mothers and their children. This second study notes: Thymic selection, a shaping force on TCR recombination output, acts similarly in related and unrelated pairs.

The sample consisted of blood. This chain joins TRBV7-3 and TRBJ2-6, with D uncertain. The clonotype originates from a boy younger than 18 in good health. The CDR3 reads CASSLNGPPSGANVLTF. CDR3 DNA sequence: TGTGCCAGCAGCCTAAACGGTCCTCCCTCTGGGGCCAACGTCCTGACTTTC. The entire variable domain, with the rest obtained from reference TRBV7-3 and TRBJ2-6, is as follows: GAGVSQTPSNKVTEKGKYVELRCDPISGHTALYWYRQSLGQGPEFLIYFQGTGAADDSGLPNDRFFAVRPEGSVSTLKIQRTERGDSAVYLCASSLNGPPSGANVLTFGAGSRLTVL.